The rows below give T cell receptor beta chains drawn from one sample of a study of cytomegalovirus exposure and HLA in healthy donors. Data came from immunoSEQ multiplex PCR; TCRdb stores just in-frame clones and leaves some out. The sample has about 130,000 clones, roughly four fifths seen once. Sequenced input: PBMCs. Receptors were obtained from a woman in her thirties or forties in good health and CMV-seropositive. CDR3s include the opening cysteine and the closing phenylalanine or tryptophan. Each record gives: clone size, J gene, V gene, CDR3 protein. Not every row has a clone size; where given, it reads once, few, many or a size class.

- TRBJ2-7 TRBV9 CASSPRSGTGYEQYF
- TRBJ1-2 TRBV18 CASSPPRGASDYGYTF
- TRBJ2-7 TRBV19 CASSIGRDRAHEQYF
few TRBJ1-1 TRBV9 CASSLKGSNTEAFF
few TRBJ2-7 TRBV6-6 CASSSGTSGDPYEQYF
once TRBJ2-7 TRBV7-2 CASGLAGVYEQYF
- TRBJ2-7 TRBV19 CASSMTASGTYEQYF
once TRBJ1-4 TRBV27 CASSLYEGIGKKLFF
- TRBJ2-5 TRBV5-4 CASSLGRQGTETQYF
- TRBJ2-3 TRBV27 CASSPLGEDTQYF
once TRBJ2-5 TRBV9 CASSEAGVASETQYF
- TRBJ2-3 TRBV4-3 CASSQDSGMGTDTQYF
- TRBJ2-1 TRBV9 CASSVVGGRNSYNEQFF
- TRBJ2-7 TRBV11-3 CASSLTSGDYEQYF
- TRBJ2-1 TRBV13 CASSLGQGGNEQFF
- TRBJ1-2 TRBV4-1 CASSQGTGVEKAYGYTF
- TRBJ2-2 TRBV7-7 CASSLGDRGTGELFF
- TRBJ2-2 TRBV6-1 CASRDRGLVGELFF
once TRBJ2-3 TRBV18 CASSPYGTANTDTQYF
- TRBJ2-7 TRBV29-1 CSVERGAGYEQYF
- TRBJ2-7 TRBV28 CASSLLVGGSSYEQYF
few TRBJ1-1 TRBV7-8 CASSPPGRGDTEAFF
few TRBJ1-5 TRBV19 CASSIGAGADGNQPQHF
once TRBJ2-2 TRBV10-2 CASTGLVNTGELFF
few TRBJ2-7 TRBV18 CASSPGFQLPDEQYF
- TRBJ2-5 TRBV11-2 CASSLVWGTGFVETQYF
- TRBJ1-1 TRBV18 CASSPGANTEAFF
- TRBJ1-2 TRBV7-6 CASSPRGSSMYGYTF
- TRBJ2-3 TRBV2 CARTSGGAVSTDTQYF
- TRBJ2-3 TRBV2 CASSSFQGTQYF
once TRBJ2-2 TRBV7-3 CASSLTSANTGELFF
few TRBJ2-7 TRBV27 CASSFSYSYEQYF
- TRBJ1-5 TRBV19 CASSMSGNQPQHF
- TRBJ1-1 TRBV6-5 CASSSRTDYTEAFF
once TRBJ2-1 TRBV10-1 CASFWGQGGTSGSHESYNEQFF
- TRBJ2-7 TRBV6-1 CASSVSVTYEQYF
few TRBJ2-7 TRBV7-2 CASSEAGTSSYEQYF
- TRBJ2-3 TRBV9 CASSVGTSGKSFTDTQYF
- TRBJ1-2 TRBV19 CASSISSGTGVLHGYTF
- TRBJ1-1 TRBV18 CASSRVLNTEAFF
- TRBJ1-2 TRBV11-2 CASSLERMRGYTF
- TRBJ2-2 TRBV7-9 CASSLAGEGRFTGELFF
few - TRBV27 CASSFGGYEQYF
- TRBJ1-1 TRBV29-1 CSADRGDGEAFF
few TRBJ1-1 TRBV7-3 CASSLTGGETEAFF
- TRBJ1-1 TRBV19 CASSMQGVDMNTEAFF
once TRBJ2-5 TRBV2 CASSGSGGRLETQYF
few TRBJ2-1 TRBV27 CASNQGVAGGSEQFF
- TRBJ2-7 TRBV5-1 CASSGGLAGAYEQYF
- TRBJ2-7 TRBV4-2 CASSQEETGGREQYF